This paragraph reports one TCR beta chain. Its target is not known. This record comes from a study of cytomegalovirus exposure and HLA in healthy donors. The V gene end was trimmed by 1 base and the J gene end by 0 bases; junction bases not matched to a gene: 6. This CDR3 has 18 amino acids. Germline V gene sequence: CDR1 LGHNA, CDR2 YNFKEQ. Amplification used 60 Vbeta primers and 13 Jbeta primers. Under the authors' procedure: An analysis performed later counted 72 million or so unique TCR beta chains (around 11 million of them shared). Profiling relied on immunoSEQ multiplex PCR, and the TCRdb table lists in-frame clones only, not all of them. V, J and clone size are those of that table, while D and trimming were read from the DNA. The table has about 110,000 clones, roughly 71% seen once. Points from the study as a whole: Across donors, sequencing depth was assumed by presence/absence analyses to be roughly uniform.

This chain uses TRBV4-2 with TRBJ2-5; 12 bases agree with TRBD2. This TCR was sampled from a male donor in good health and CMV-seropositive. The specimen sequenced was PBMCs. The CDR3 region is CASSQGYGLAGNQETQYF. DNA for the CDR3: TGTGCCAGCAGCCAAGGGTACGGACTAGCGGGGAACCAAGAGACCCAGTACTTC.